This T cell receptor (beta chain) was profiled in a study of OX40 agonist ivuxolimab in advanced cancers. Here immunoSEQ multiplex PCR was the method, and the copy in TCRdb shows in-frame clones only, minus some. The repertoire has over 80,000 clones, 70% to 90% of them found once; the top ten carry more than 0.75%. The germline V gene encodes CDR1 SGHDT and CDR2 YYEEEE. Trimming took 4 bases from V and 0 from J, leaving 13 bases between them. The CDR3 is 16 residues long. The genes are TRBV5-6 and TRBJ1-4, with D uncertain. Sequenced here: CD4+ or CD8+ T cells sorted from blood, sampled in a trial of the OX40 agonist ivuxolimab. This receptor was obtained from an adult with an advanced solid tumor such as melanoma, head and neck, liver or kidney cancer. As DNA, the CDR3 is TGTGCCAGCAGCCCAGGAAGGGTTACAACTAATGAAAAACTGTTTTTT. It yields the protein CASSPGRVTTNEKLFF.